A selection of T cell receptor beta chains follows, all from one sample in a study of beta chain features in type 1 diabetes. Only in-frame clones appear in the TCRdb table, and some are missing; sequencing was by immunoSEQ multiplex PCR. The table has hundreds of thousands of clones, under 20% seen once. Material for sequencing was naive CD4+ T cells from blood. These receptors were collected from a young woman in good health. The CDR3 runs from the conserved cysteine through the conserved F or W. The order of the fields is V gene, D gene, clone size, J gene, CDR3 DNA, CDR3 protein. A D gene is named only where the DNA matches it firmly. A clone size is listed for some rows: how often the clone was seen (once, few, many), or a class if it is expanded.

TRBV4-3	TRBD1	NA	TRBJ1-1	TGCGCCAGCAGCCACCGGGACAGGACAACTGAAGCTTTCTTT	CASSHRDRTTEAFF
TRBV7-9	NA	few	TRBJ2-7	TGTGCCAGCAGCTTGAACGGCGGGACGTCCTACGAGCAGTACTTC	CASSLNGGTSYEQYF
TRBV7-9	TRBD2	few	TRBJ2-1	TGTGCCAGCAACCCAGGGACTAGCGAATACAATGAGCAGTTCTTC	CASNPGTSEYNEQFF
TRBV7-9	NA	NA	TRBJ1-2	TGTGCCAGCAGCAACAAGCCTACAAACTATGGCTACACCTTC	CASSNKPTNYGYTF
TRBV9	TRBD2	few	TRBJ2-1	TGTGCCAGCAGTCTCCAGACTAGCGCTCTCTACAATGAGCAGTTCTTC	CASSLQTSALYNEQFF
TRBV18	TRBD1	few	TRBJ2-5	TGTGCCAGCTCACCTAGGACAGGGAGCCAAGAGACCCAGTACTTC	CASSPRTGSQETQYF
TRBV5-1	TRBD1	few	TRBJ2-1	TGCGCCAGCAGCTTGGGGTCAGGGGGCTTGTTCTTC	CASSLGSGGLFF
TRBV7-9	NA	once	TRBJ2-5	TGTGCCAGCAGCCTATCCAAAGGTGGGGCGGCCGGAGAGACCCAGTACTTC	CASSLSKGGAAGETQYF
TRBV6-6	NA	NA	TRBJ1-1	TGTGCCAGCATTTTTCTTGCCGGGGTCGCCGGGACTGAAGCTTTCTTT	CASIFLAGVAGTEAFF
TRBV10-3	TRBD2	NA	TRBJ2-1	TGTGCCATCAGTGAGTCTGCTAGCGGGAGGGCCGGAGAGCAGTTCTTC	CAISESASGRAGEQFF
TRBV7-2	NA	NA	TRBJ1-5	TGTGCCAGCAGGTTAGGGTCGACAGGAAACAATCAGCCCCAGCATTTT	CASRLGSTGNNQPQHF
TRBV25-1	TRBD2	few	TRBJ2-1	TGTGCCAGCAGTGAATATAAACTAGCGGGAGGGCTCGATGAGCAGTTCTTC	CASSEYKLAGGLDEQFF
TRBV4-3	TRBD1	few	TRBJ2-4	TGCGCCAGCAGCCAAGGGACAGGGGGCCCGGGGAACATTCAGTACTTC	CASSQGTGGPGNIQYF
TRBV5-4	TRBD2	NA	TRBJ2-5	TGTGCCAGCAGCTTGGACCCAGCGGGAGGGACGAGGCAGTACTTC	CASSLDPAGGTRQYF
TRBV28	TRBD2	few	TRBJ2-7	TGTGCCAGCAGTTTAGGACTAGGAAGATCATGGGAGCAGTACTTC	CASSLGLGRSWEQYF
TRBV11-2	NA	NA	TRBJ2-3	TGTGCCAGCAGCTTCCGCCTGAGAGGAGATACGCAGTATTTT	CASSFRLRGDTQYF
TRBV4-3	TRBD2	few	TRBJ2-2	TGCGCCAGCAGCCAAGAGGGACTAGCGGGAGGGAACACCGGGGAGCTGTTTTTT	CASSQEGLAGGNTGELFF
TRBV4-2	NA	NA	TRBJ2-7	TGTGCCAGCAGCCAAGTGTATGAGCAATTGTACGAGCAGTACTTC	CASSQVYEQLYEQYF
TRBV7-3	TRBD2	NA	TRBJ2-1	TGTGCCAGCAGCTTGGGACTAGCGGGAGGGGATGAGCAGTTCTTC	CASSLGLAGGDEQFF
TRBV4-3	NA	NA	TRBJ2-3	TGCGCCAGCAGCCAAGGGGGGAGTTCAGATACGCAGTATTTT	CASSQGGSSDTQYF
TRBV19	NA	few	TRBJ2-3	TGTGCCAGTAGTATTCTGGGGGCGAGCACAGATACGCAGTATTTT	CASSILGASTDTQYF
TRBV6-5	TRBD1	NA	TRBJ2-7	TGTGCCAGCAGTTACATCCTGGGACAGCCCTACGAGCAGTACTTC	CASSYILGQPYEQYF
TRBV5-4	TRBD1	NA	TRBJ1-2	TGTGCCAGCAGCTCCCCGTCGGGACAGGGCTACACCTTC	CASSSPSGQGYTF
TRBV4-3	NA	few	TRBJ2-7	TGCGCCAGCAGCCAAGATATGCAAGGGTCCGAGCAGTACTTC	CASSQDMQGSEQYF
TRBV5-4	TRBD2	NA	TRBJ2-2	TGTGCCAGCAGCTCAATTCCCGGGACTAGCGGAAACACCGGGGAGCTGTTTTTT	CASSSIPGTSGNTGELFF
TRBV21-1	NA	NA	TRBJ2-3	TGTGCCAGCAGCACCCCCAGGGCGGGGACAGATACGCAGTATTTT	CASSTPRAGTDTQYF
TRBV7-2	TRBD1	few	TRBJ1-1	TGTGCCAGCAGCTCACCCAAGAAGGGGGCGGAGGACACTGAAGCTTTCTTT	CASSSPKKGAEDTEAFF
TRBV28	TRBD2	NA	TRBJ2-5	TGTGCCAGCAGTCCCCCCCGGACTAGCGGGAAGGAGACCCAGTACTTC	CASSPPRTSGKETQYF
TRBV7-2	NA	few	TRBJ2-6	TGTGCCAGCAGCCGACCAGGGACGGGGGCCAACGTCCTGACTTTC	CASSRPGTGANVLTF
TRBV28	NA	NA	TRBJ2-7	TGTGCCAGCAGTGGTTACGAGCAGTACTTC	CASSGYEQYF
TRBV7-2	TRBD2	NA	TRBJ2-7	TGTGCCAGCAGCCACGCAGCGGGATCATCCTACGAGCAGTACTTC	CASSHAAGSSYEQYF
TRBV27	NA	NA	TRBJ2-7	TGTGCCAGCGCTCGACAGGTTGGGAGCTCCTACGAGCAGTACTTC	CASARQVGSSYEQYF
TRBV7-9	NA	few	TRBJ2-4	TGTGCCAGCAGCTTAGTCGCGAGAAGGAACATTCAGTACTTC	CASSLVARRNIQYF
TRBV9	NA	NA	TRBJ2-1	TGTGCCAGCAGCGCTGGTGGCAGCTACAATGAGCAGTTCTTC	CASSAGGSYNEQFF
TRBV6-1	NA	few	TRBJ1-1	TGTGCCAGCAATCAGGGTTTGGTAGCTTTCTTT	CASNQGLVAFF
TRBV7-2	NA	NA	TRBJ2-5	TGTGCCAGCAGATTTAGCCGGGACACCCAAGACACCCAGTACTTC	CASRFSRDTQDTQYF
TRBV2	TRBD1	few	TRBJ1-5	TGTGCCAGCAGAACCGGGACAGGGAATCAGCCCCAGCATTTT	CASRTGTGNQPQHF
TRBV4-2	NA	few	TRBJ2-2	TGTGCCAGCAGCCCTTCGACTTTCGGAGATAGCGGGGAGCTGTTTTTT	CASSPSTFGDSGELFF
TRBV28	NA	few	TRBJ2-7	TGTGCCAGCGGGGGGCGGGCGAGATACGAGCAGTACTTC	CASGGRARYEQYF
TRBV2	TRBD1	few	TRBJ2-3	TGTGCCAGCCGACAGGGGGCGACCTCTACTAGCACAGATACGCAGTATTTT	CASRQGATSTSTDTQYF
TRBV7-2	NA	few	TRBJ2-7	TGTGCCAGCACCACAGGAATTTCAGGAGAGCAGTACTTC	CASTTGISGEQYF
TRBV7-2	TRBD2	NA	TRBJ2-7	TGTGCCAGCAGCTTAGGAGGCCAGCGGGGTGCCTACGAGCAGTACTTC	CASSLGGQRGAYEQYF
TRBV6-5	NA	NA	TRBJ2-5	TGTGCCAGCAGTTACTCCGGGACACACCAAGAGACCCAGTACTTC	CASSYSGTHQETQYF
TRBV29-1	NA	NA	TRBJ1-1	TGCAGCACGACGGGGCCCTCGGGCACTGAAGCTTTCTTT	CSTTGPSGTEAFF
TRBV11-2	NA	NA	TRBJ2-2	TGTGCCAGCAGCTTACAGGGGAGAGACACCGGGGAGCTGTTTTTT	CASSLQGRDTGELFF
TRBV27	NA	NA	TRBJ1-5	TGTGCCAGCAGGCAAATGGCTGGGCAGCCCCAGCATTTT	CASRQMAGQPQHF
TRBV7-9	NA	NA	TRBJ1-2	TGTGCCAGCAGCCGGGACACAGCTAACTATGGCTACACCTTC	CASSRDTANYGYTF
TRBV29-1	TRBD1	NA	TRBJ1-2	TGCAGCGTTCGGGGACAGCTCTATGGCTACACCTTC	CSVRGQLYGYTF
TRBV7-2	NA	NA	TRBJ2-5	TGTGCCAGCAGCCAAGGGGCTACGGTAGAGACCCAGTACTTC	CASSQGATVETQYF
TRBV2	NA	NA	TRBJ2-3	TGTGCCAGCGGACTTTTTGGCACAGATACGCAGTATTTT	CASGLFGTDTQYF